This TCR beta chain was found in a study of long-term antiretroviral therapy in people with HIV. They ran version v3.0 of the immunoSEQ assay at survey level. In sequencing, 40,000-50,000 T-cell genomes per sample were targeted. Clones were read by immunoSEQ multiplex PCR, and TCRdb kept only the in-frame ones, dropping some. The sample includes around 20,000 clones, around 80% of them seen just once. For each donor, at least one pre-ART and at least two post-ART PBMC samples were available. Trimming removed 4 bases from V and 7 bases from J, with 13 bases in between. CDR3 length: 14 residues. Germline CDR1 SGHVS, CDR2 FQNEAQ.

The chain links TRBV7-8 to TRBJ2-2, with D maybe TRBD2 (6 bases). The sequencing used unsorted PBMCs, collected 0.6 years after starting antiretroviral therapy. This sequence originates from a woman aged 18-29 years with HIV. DNA for the CDR3: TGTGCCAGCAGCTCTGGAGGGTTGGACGGGGAGCTGTTTTTT. Its translation: CASSSGGLDGELFF.